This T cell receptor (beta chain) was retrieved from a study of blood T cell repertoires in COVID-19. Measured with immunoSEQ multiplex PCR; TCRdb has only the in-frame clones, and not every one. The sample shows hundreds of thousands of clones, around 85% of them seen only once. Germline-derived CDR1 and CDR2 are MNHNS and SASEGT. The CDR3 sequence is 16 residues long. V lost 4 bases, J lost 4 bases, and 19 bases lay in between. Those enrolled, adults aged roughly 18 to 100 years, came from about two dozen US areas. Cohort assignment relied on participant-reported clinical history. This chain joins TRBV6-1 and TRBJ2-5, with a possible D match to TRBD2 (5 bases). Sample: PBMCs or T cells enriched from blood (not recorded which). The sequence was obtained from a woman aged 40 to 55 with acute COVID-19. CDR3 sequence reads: CASSGPFRGSVETQYF. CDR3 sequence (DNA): TGTGCCAGCAGTGGGCCTTTCCGAGGTAGCGTAGAGACCCAGTACTTC.